These T cell receptor beta chains were read from a single sample in a study of blood T cell repertoires in COVID-19. Measured with immunoSEQ multiplex PCR; TCRdb has only the in-frame clones, and not every one. The data show roughly 200,000 clones, 85% seen once. The sequenced material came from PBMCs or T cells enriched from blood (not recorded which). The source is a man aged 35-49 years who had recovered from COVID-19. Both conserved end residues are part of each CDR3. D genes are given only for firm matches. Size is omitted from some rows. Given values are once, few, many or a class for expanded clones.

>TRBJ2-7|TRBV3-1/TRBV3-2|14|once|TRBD1
TGTGCCAGCAGCGCAACCGGGACAGGGGAGGAGCAGTACTTC
CASSATGTGEEQYF
>TRBJ2-2|TRBV9|14|NA|NA
TGTGCCAGCAGCCTTAATACAGGCACCGGGGAGCTGTTTTTT
CASSLNTGTGELFF
>TRBJ2-5|TRBV7-9|15|NA|NA
TGTGCCAGCATCAAGTCAGGACAGCACCAAGAGACCCAGTACTTC
CASIKSGQHQETQYF
>TRBJ2-7|TRBV6-2/TRBV6-3|14|NA|TRBD1
TGTGCCAGCAGTTATGACAGGGGGTCATACGAGCAGTACTTC
CASSYDRGSYEQYF
>TRBJ1-5|TRBV7-2|15|NA|NA
TGTGCCAGCAGCTTTGCGGGGCAGTTAGCTCAGCCCCAGCATTTT
CASSFAGQLAQPQHF
>TRBJ2-1|TRBV7-2|16|NA|TRBD2
TGTGCCAGCAGCCCCGCCGGGACTAAAGTTCTTGCTGAGCAGTTCTTC
CASSPAGTKVLAEQFF
>TRBJ2-7|TRBV7-2|16|once|TRBD2
TGTGCCAGCAGCTTAGAAGGCGCTAGCGGGAGGTACGAGCAGTGCTTC
CASSLEGASGRYEQCF
>TRBJ2-7|TRBV4-2|17|NA|TRBD2
TGTGCCAGCAGCCAAGCTACTAGCGGGATCGGCCCCTACGAGCAGTACTTC
CASSQATSGIGPYEQYF
>TRBJ1-2|TRBV24-1|14|NA|TRBD1
TGTGCCACCAGTGAAACAGGGGGCGCGGAGGGCTACACCTTC
CATSETGGAEGYTF
>TRBJ2-1|TRBV6-4|19|NA|TRBD2
TGTGCCAGCAGTGACCCCGGGACTAGCGGGAGGCTCGACTTTAATGAGCAGTTCTTC
CASSDPGTSGRLDFNEQFF
>TRBJ2-2|TRBV6-5|14|once|TRBD2
TGTGCCAGTTCTAGCGGGAGGGCCGCCGGGGAGCTGTTTTTT
CASSSGRAAGELFF
>TRBJ2-7|TRBV6-2/TRBV6-3|12|NA|NA
TGTGCCAGCAGTTTCAACACCTACGAGCAGTACTTC
CASSFNTYEQYF
>TRBJ2-7|TRBV12-3/TRBV12-4|13|NA|TRBD2
TGTGCCAGCACTTTAGCGGGAGCCTACGAGCAGTACTTC
CASTLAGAYEQYF